This entry features one T cell receptor (beta chain) sequence. Its target is unknown. RNA transcripts gave rise to amplified TCR beta CDR3 regions. TCR CDR3 underwent first-round RT-PCR with the HTBI primer set. TCRdb re-called the multiplex PCR reads with MiXCR, one entry per CDR3 protein. The sample shows 400,000 to 600,000 distinct CDR3 sequences, 15% to 20% of them seen only once. This sample is drawn from a study of T cells in Graves' hyperthyroidism and ophthalmopathy. General observations from the study: In simple terms, a model built on 13 V-J features told ophthalmopathy apart from stable hyperthyroidism. Most thyroid clonotypes with frequency above 0.001 were detected in blood.

The PBMCs were sourced from fresh peripheral blood (10 ml). Per the germline V gene, CDR1 is LNHDA and CDR2 is SQIVND (reference sequence). CDR3 length: 15 amino acids. V lost 7 bases, J lost 4 bases, and 9 bases stayed unmatched. Sequencing input: blood. V gene TRBV19 combines with J gene TRBJ2-2, with 7 bases matching TRBD1. The receptor comes from a woman under 40 with Graves' ophthalmopathy. In DNA, the CDR3 is TGTGCCAGTAACAGGGGCGCGTTTTTCACCGGGGAGCTGTTTTTT. Translating gives CASNRGAFFTGELFF.